The TCR beta chain described here comes from a study of post-analysis software for immune sequencing data. Whole-study context: Several disease courses (relapsing-remitting, secondary progressive and progressive-relapsing) of multiple sclerosis were included.

As concerns this clonotype: Its antigen is undetermined.

Study-wide results and limits: Normalized Chao1 diversity in multiple sclerosis patients fell significantly below that of controls. Included in a set of a few TRBV segments more frequent in patients than controls were TRBV5-6, TRBV5-1 and TRBV20-1.

Unique molecular identifiers tagged the TCR beta cDNA libraries. Around 500,000 cDNA molecules were obtained per 1 to 10 million input T cells. TCRdb redid the calling of the PCR reads with MiXCR, one entry per CDR3 protein. The sample comprises about 760,000 distinct CDR3 sequences, 30% of which are singletons, and around 0.56% rests with the top ten. The CDR3 runs 16 residues. The germline CDR1 and CDR2 sequences are DFQATT and SNEGSKA (reference sequence). Trimming pared 0 bases from V and 0 bases from J, leaving 9 bases between. This receptor was taken from a girl aged 10 to 17 with multiple sclerosis. The sample taken for sequencing was blood. This chain links TRBV20-1 with TRBJ2-6; a weak D match, TRBD2 (6 bases). CDR3 bases: TGCAGTGCTAGAGATCTGGGGGGCTCTGGGGCCAACGTCCTGACTTTC. Translation gives CSARDLGGSGANVLTF.